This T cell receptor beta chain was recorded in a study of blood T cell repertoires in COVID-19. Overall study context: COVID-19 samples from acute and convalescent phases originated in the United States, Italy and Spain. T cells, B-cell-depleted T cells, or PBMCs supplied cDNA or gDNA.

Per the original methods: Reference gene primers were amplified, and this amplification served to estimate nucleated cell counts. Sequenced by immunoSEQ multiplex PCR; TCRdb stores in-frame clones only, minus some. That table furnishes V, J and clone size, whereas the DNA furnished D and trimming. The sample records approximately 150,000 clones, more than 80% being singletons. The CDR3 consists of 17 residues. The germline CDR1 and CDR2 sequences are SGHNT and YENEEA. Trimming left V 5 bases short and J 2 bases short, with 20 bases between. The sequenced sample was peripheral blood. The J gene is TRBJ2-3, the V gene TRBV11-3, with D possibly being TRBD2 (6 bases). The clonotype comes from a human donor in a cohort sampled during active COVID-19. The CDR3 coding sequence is TGTGCCAGCAGCCCTAGGGGAGGCATAGGGATCACAGATACGCAGTATTTT. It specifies CASSPRGGIGITDTQYF.